This T cell receptor beta chain was retrieved from a study of OX40 agonist ivuxolimab in advanced cancers. About the research overall: Cohort: around 79% men, mean age about 60, aged about 23 to 80.

Clones were read by immunoSEQ multiplex PCR, and TCRdb kept only the in-frame ones, dropping some. The table shows 50,000 to 70,000 clones, with roughly nine tenths occurring only once. Germline CDR1 SGHRS, CDR2 YFSETQ. With 1 base clipped from V and 8 bases from J, the junction kept 1 base outside the gene matches. The CDR3 totals 12 residues. Sequences were derived from CD4+ or CD8+ T cells sorted from blood, sampled in a trial of the OX40 agonist ivuxolimab. The source is an adult with an advanced solid tumor such as melanoma, head and neck, liver or kidney cancer. This rearrangement joins TRBV5-1 to TRBJ1-2; 8 bases line up with TRBD1. Here the CDR3 reads CASSLTGGGYTF. The CDR3 coding sequence is TGCGCCAGCAGCTTGACAGGGGGAGGCTACACCTTC.